The next 20 T cell receptor beta chains were all read from a single sample in a study of blood T cell repertoires in COVID-19. TCRdb keeps only in-frame clones here, not all; method: immunoSEQ multiplex PCR. The table shows some 200,000 clones, with roughly 85% occurring only once. The sequenced material came from peripheral blood. The receptors originated from a man in his 60s with active or convalescent COVID-19.

V usage is TRBV7-9 and J usage is TRBJ2-7; maybe TRBD1 (5 bases). The CDR3 covers 14 residues. The V and J ends lost 5 bases and 0 bases respectively, with 11 bases between them. Germline loops: CDR1 SEHNR, CDR2 FQNEAQ (reference sequence). The CDR3, as DNA: TGTGCCAGCAGCCTAGGACATTCCTCCTACGAGCAGTACTTC. Amino acid sequence: CASSLGHSSYEQYF.

The V gene is TRBV30, the J gene TRBJ1-6; D is undetermined. The V end was cut by 0 bases, the J end by 5 bases, with 11 bases between. The CDR3 contains 15 residues. Per the germline V gene, CDR1 is GTSNPN and CDR2 is SVGIG (reference sequence). CDR3 bases: TGTGCCTGGAGTGTACGAGACCTAGATAATTCACCCCTCCACTTT. This codes for CAWSVRDLDNSPLHF.

The chain combines TRBV12-3 or TRBV12-4 with TRBJ1-5; D ambiguous. The CDR3 runs to 12 residues. V dropped 7 bases and J dropped 4 bases, with 8 bases sitting between them. The CDR3 region is CASTLYNQPQHF. CDR3 in DNA: TGTGCCAGCACGTTGTATAATCAGCCCCAGCATTTT.

The J gene is TRBJ1-2, the V gene TRBV19; the match to TRBD1 covers 7 bases. The ends lost 5 bases at V and 2 bases at J; junction bases unmatched: 14. The CDR3 runs to 17 residues. Germline CDR1 is LNHDA and CDR2 is SQIVND (reference sequence). The CDR3: CASSSPSGQAGNYGYTF. The CDR3 nucleotides are TGTGCCAGTAGTTCTCCCTCCGGACAGGCTGGGAACTATGGCTACACCTTC.

The chain joins TRBV25-1 to TRBJ2-7; D not resolved. This CDR3 comprises 14 residues. V lost 2 bases and J 5 bases, leaving 13 bases between the germline ends. Germline V CDR1 and CDR2: MGHDK, SYGVNS. The CDR3 DNA follows: TGTGCCAGCAGTGAAACGAGTCCCAAAGACGAGCAGTACTTC. Translation gives CASSETSPKDEQYF.

The chain joins TRBV11-2 to TRBJ1-1, with D possibly being TRBD1 (5 bases). The V end was cut by 5 bases, the J end by 1 base, with 11 bases between. CDR1 is SGHAT and CDR2 is FQNNGV in the germline V gene. The CDR3 loop spans 14 amino acids. DNA of the CDR3: TGTGCCAGCAGCGTTCCCAGGGAGAACACTGAAGCTTTCTTT. As protein: CASSVPRENTEAFF.

On this clone itself: The DNA is omitted, as the CDR3 cannot be located on it reliably, and the CDR3 follows TCRdb's listing. The chain links TRBV21-1 to TRBJ1-6; the DNA was not compared with TRBD1, the D call given in the table. TRBV21-1 is given as a pseudogene. The CDR3 is 23 amino acids long, termini counted. The CDR3 reads CASSKARLMWGQGAQIRCSPLHF.

The sample holds one count of this clone. The rearrangement links TRBV24-1 to TRBJ2-3; TRBD1 aligns across 8 bases. Germline values: CDR1 KGHDR, CDR2 SFDVKD. CDR3 size: 14 residues. With 7 bases clipped from V and 2 bases from J, the junction kept 4 bases outside the gene matches. The DNA for the CDR3 is TGTGCCACCAGCGGACAGGGCCTCACAGATACGCAGTATTTT. Translated, it gives CATSGQGLTDTQYF.

The chain has TRBV12-3 or TRBV12-4 and TRBJ1-1; maybe TRBD1 (5 bases). CDR3 length: 13 amino acids. V lost 11 bases, J lost 3 bases, and 16 bases lay in between. The CDR3 spells CAGCREMDTEAFF. For the CDR3, the DNA is TGTGCCGGCTGCAGGGAAATGGACACTGAAGCTTTCTTT.

Worth noting for this clone: A read error may produce the germline difference seen at one junction end. The gene calls are TRBV27 and TRBJ2-2, with D unclear. Germline assignment: CDR1 MNHEY and CDR2 SMNVEV (reference sequence). There are 14 residues in the CDR3. The chain's CDR3 is CASSLSGYTGELFF. DNA for the CDR3: TGTGCCAGCAGTCTATCCGGGTACACCGGGGAGCTGTTTTTT.

The chain uses TRBV6-5 and TRBJ1-5, with 10 bases identical to TRBD1. CDR3 length: 15 residues. The ends lost 6 bases at V and 6 bases at J; junction bases unmatched: 8. CDR1 MNHEY and CDR2 SVGAGI come from the germline V gene. The CDR3 nucleotides read TGTGCCAGCAGCCCGGGACAGGGGTTTCGTCAGCCCCAGCATTTT. Its translation is CASSPGQGFRQPQHF.

The V call is TRBV9, the J call TRBJ1-2; 9 bases match TRBD1. The germline V gene encodes CDR1 SGDLS and CDR2 YYNGEE. The CDR3 runs 18 residues. The trim removed 3 bases at V and 1 base at J, leaving 13 bases unmatched. The CDR3 nucleotides are TGTGCCAGCAGCGGAAGCTTGTACAGGGGGCTTAGTAACTATGGCTACACCTTC. Translation: CASSGSLYRGLSNYGYTF. The whole variable domain, filled in from reference TRBV9 and TRBJ1-2, reads DSGVTQTPKHLITATGQRVTLRCSPRSGDLSVYWYQQSLDQGLQFLIQYYNGEERAKGNILERFSAQQFPDLHSELNLSSLELGDSALYFCASSGSLYRGLSNYGYTFGSGTRLTVV.

This clone turned up a few times. Other DNA sequences from this sample encode an identical CDR3 as well. The rearrangement links TRBV27 to TRBJ2-2; D is possibly TRBD1 (5 bases). The CDR3 runs 13 residues. Germline assignment: CDR1 MNHEY and CDR2 SMNVEV (reference sequence). Deletions cut 2 bases from V and 5 bases from J, with 6 bases between. The CDR3 here is CASSLRGTGELFF. CDR3 coding DNA: TGTGCCAGCAGTTTAAGGGGAACCGGGGAGCTGTTTTTT.

The gene calls are TRBV10-3 and TRBJ2-5; the D gene is possibly TRBD1 (5 bases). CDR1 and CDR2 from the germline V gene are ENHRY and SYGVKD. CDR3 length equals 11 residues. Trimming removed 3 bases at V and 7 bases at J, with 6 bases between. The DNA of the CDR3 is TGTGCCATCAGTGATCAGGGGACCCAGTACTTC. This codes for CAISDQGTQYF.

This clone was observed once. The V gene is TRBV7-9, the J gene TRBJ2-7; unclear D gene. The V end lost 5 bases, the J end lost 2 bases, and 13 bases lay between the germline ends. The CDR3 is made up of 14 amino acids. Germline loops: CDR1 SEHNR, CDR2 FQNEAQ (reference sequence). The CDR3 region is CASSHGGTTYEQYF. Here the CDR3 DNA reads TGTGCCAGCAGCCACGGTGGCACTACCTACGAGCAGTACTTC.

The chain has TRBV7-9 and TRBJ2-3, with 8 bases matching TRBD2. V was clipped by 6 bases and J by 3 bases; unmatched bases: 5. The CDR3 runs to 14 residues. Germline CDR1 is SEHNR and CDR2 is FQNEAQ (reference sequence). The CDR3 is CASRTGGPTDTQYF. The CDR3 DNA reads TGTGCCAGCAGAACGGGGGGGCCAACAGATACGCAGTATTTT.

The chain links TRBV5-6 to TRBJ2-3; 9 bases are a match to TRBD2. The CDR3 covers 16 residues. The V gene's germline CDR1 is SGHDT and CDR2 YYEEEE. V lost 0 bases to trimming and J lost 3 bases; unmatched junction nucleotides: 5. The DNA of the CDR3 is TGTGCCAGCAGCTTGGTAGGGCTAGCGGGAACAGATACGCAGTATTTT. This codes for CASSLVGLAGTDTQYF.

V is TRBV12-3 or TRBV12-4 and J is TRBJ1-5; TRBD1 matches 7 bases. This CDR3 is built from 13 residues. V dropped 5 bases and J dropped 7; count of bases not matched to a gene: 5. The CDR3 spells CASSRQGEQPQHF. The CDR3 DNA reads TGTGCCAGCAGTCGACAGGGAGAGCAGCCCCAGCATTTT.

The chain links TRBV24-1 to TRBJ2-1; D is unclear. The V gene's germline CDR1 is KGHDR and CDR2 SFDVKD. This CDR3 is built from 14 residues. The V end lost 3 bases, the J end lost 6 bases, and 11 bases lay between the germline ends. For the CDR3, the DNA is TGTGCCACCAGTGATCGTACCAGTGGCAATGAGCAGTTCTTC. It codes for CATSDRTSGNEQFF.

The V call is TRBV5-4, the J call TRBJ1-1, with D hard to call. This CDR3 has 14 amino acids. Trimming cost V 4 bases and J 6 bases, with 16 bases left between them. Germline assignment: CDR1 SGHNT and CDR2 YYREEE (reference sequence). The CDR3 sequence: CASSLTIGGPEAFF. CDR3 in DNA: TGTGCCAGCAGCCTCACCATCGGCGGTCCTGAAGCTTTCTTT. The variable domain in full, completed from reference TRBV5-4 and TRBJ1-1, reads ETGVTQSPTHLIKTRGQQVTLRCSSQSGHNTVSWYQQALGQGPQFIFQYYREEENGRGNFPPRFSGLQFPNYSSELNVNALELDDSALYLCASSLTIGGPEAFFGQGTRLTVV.